A selection of T cell receptor beta chains follows, all from one sample in a study of T cell changes during pregnancy in multiple sclerosis. TCRdb keeps only in-frame clones here, not all; method: immunoSEQ multiplex PCR. The table includes about 36,000 clones, 93% detected once. The specimen comprised CD4+ T cells from peripheral blood mononuclear cells, sampled in the first trimester of pregnancy. The receptors originated from a female donor with multiple sclerosis, enrolled in a pregnancy study. The CDR3 runs from the conserved cysteine through the conserved F or W. A D gene is named only where the DNA matches it firmly. Rows may omit the clone size; those that give it use once, few, many or a size class.

J	length	D	size	V	CDR3	DNA
TRBJ1-1	13	TRBD1	NA	TRBV7-2	CASSVQGVDEAFF	TGTGCCAGCAGCGTGCAGGGGGTGGATGAAGCTTTCTTT
TRBJ2-5	12	NA	once	TRBV28	CASRQGKETQYF	TGTGCCAGCAGGCAGGGAAAGGAGACCCAGTACTTC
TRBJ1-2	14	NA	NA	TRBV11-2	CASSFSAGNYGYTF	TGTGCCAGCAGCTTCTCCGCAGGGAACTATGGCTACACCTTC
TRBJ2-2	15	NA	NA	TRBV7-6	CASSSPSGRPGELFF	TGTGCCAGCAGCTCTCCCTCGGGGAGGCCCGGGGAGCTGTTTTTT
TRBJ1-5	19	TRBD1	NA	TRBV5-8	CASSFVSGTGSGSGQPQHF	TGTGCCAGCAGCTTTGTCTCCGGGACAGGGTCAGGGTCAGGGCAGCCCCAGCATTTT
TRBJ1-4	13	NA	NA	TRBV2	CASSESGREKLFF	TGTGCCAGCAGTGAAAGCGGCCGTGAAAAACTGTTTTTT
TRBJ2-7	13	TRBD1	NA	TRBV6-4	CASSDSLGGVQYF	TGTGCCAGCAGTGACTCTCTAGGGGGCGTGCAGTACTTC
TRBJ1-1	12	NA	NA	TRBV7-8	CASSPQGTEAFF	TGTGCCAGCAGCCCGCAGGGGACCGAAGCTTTCTTT
TRBJ2-7	15	NA	NA	TRBV5-1	CASSFGRGQSYEQYF	TGCGCCAGCAGCTTCGGCAGAGGGCAGTCCTACGAGCAGTACTTC
TRBJ2-1	15	NA	NA	TRBV19	CASSIDPRRVNEQFF	TGTGCCAGTAGTATAGATCCCCGCAGGGTAAATGAGCAGTTCTTC
TRBJ1-4	17	TRBD1	NA	TRBV7-9	CASSLALDRGRNEKLFF	TGTGCCAGCAGCTTAGCGCTCGACAGGGGCCGTAATGAAAAACTGTTTTTT
TRBJ2-5	12	NA	NA	TRBV11-2	CASSSTGLLQNF	TGTGCCAGCAGCTCCACCGGACTCCTCCAGAACTTC
TRBJ2-7	14	NA	NA	TRBV27	CASSLSPGNYEQYF	TGTGCCAGCAGTTTATCCCCAGGGAACTACGAGCAGTACTTC
TRBJ2-7	13	NA	NA	TRBV2	CASSETGAYEQYF	TGTGCCAGCAGTGAAACAGGTGCCTACGAGCAGTACTTC
TRBJ2-7	14	TRBD1	NA	TRBV27	CASTRTGKPYEQYF	TGTGCCAGCACCCGGACAGGGAAGCCCTACGAGCAGTACTTC
TRBJ2-4	14	NA	once	TRBV2	CASRFRVSKNIQYF	TGTGCCAGCAGGTTCAGGGTCTCCAAAAACATTCAGTACTTC
TRBJ1-5	14	NA	NA	TRBV19	CASSITGRNQPQHF	TGTGCCAGTAGTATAACAGGACGCAATCAGCCCCAGCATTTT
TRBJ2-3	14	TRBD2	NA	TRBV10-3	CAISAASGEDTQYF	TGTGCCATCAGTGCGGCTAGCGGAGAAGATACGCAGTATTTT
TRBJ2-7	13	NA	NA	TRBV19	CASSIRGAGEQYF	TGTGCCAGTAGTATCCGGGGGGCTGGCGAGCAGTACTTC
TRBJ2-5	15	TRBD2	NA	TRBV6-1	CASSGTSGVQETQYF	TGTGCCAGCAGCGGGACTAGCGGGGTTCAAGAGACCCAGTACTTC
TRBJ1-5	14	NA	NA	TRBV18	CASSRQHSNQPQHF	TGTGCCAGCTCCCGACAGCATAGCAATCAGCCCCAGCATTTT
TRBJ2-2	14	TRBD1	NA	TRBV5-4	CASSLRTGTGELFF	TGTGCCAGCAGCTTAAGGACAGGGACCGGGGAGCTGTTTTTT
TRBJ1-1	14	NA	NA	TRBV18	CASSPIRLNTEAFF	TGTGCCAGCTCACCAATCAGATTGAACACTGAAGCTTTCTTT
TRBJ1-5	15	TRBD1	NA	TRBV2	CASSEGGQGTQPQHF	TGTGCCAGCAGTGAAGGGGGACAGGGGACCCAGCCCCAGCATTTT